This TCR beta chain stems from a study of blood T cells in healthy people across ages. Broader study findings: TCR beta diversity tracked closely with naive T cell percentage.

A J-beta primer mix and a sample-barcoded 5' primer were used in a second PCR of roughly 6 to 12 cycles. One entry per CDR3 protein, called by TCRdb with MiXCR from the 5' RACE reads. The sample holds hundreds of thousands of distinct CDR3 sequences; roughly 60% are singletons and the top ten take 28%. Germline V lookup: CDR1 MNHEY, CDR2 SMNVEV (reference sequence). The CDR3 consists of 16 residues. After removal of 5 bases from V and 0 bases from J, the junction contained 7 bases not matched to a gene. Turning to this clonotype: Its matching antigen is unknown.

The TCR comes from a man under 40 in good health. V usage is TRBV27 and J usage is TRBJ2-1; the match to TRBD1 covers 7 bases. Sequences were obtained from blood. CDR3 region: CASSSGQVGSYNEQFF. The CDR3 nucleotides are TGTGCCAGCAGTAGCGGACAGGTCGGCTCCTACAATGAGCAGTTCTTC.